The 2 T cell receptor beta chains presented below share a single source sample, sequenced in a study of cytomegalovirus exposure and HLA in healthy donors (dated by TCRdb to about 2017). The receptor library was made with the immunoSEQ multiplex PCR assay. Sourced from immuneACCESS, this table was stored by TCRdb with only in-frame sequences that have V and J called. A share of the clones is absent; for the studies checked, an unresolved V gene accounts for under half, and the remainder has no known explanation. Recorded for this sample are around 190,000 clones; 85% of them occurred a single time. The leading ten clones occupy 15% to 20% of the sample. Specimen: PBMCs. The source of these receptors is a man younger than 35 in good health and CMV-seropositive.

With respect to this clone: In the same sample, other DNA sequences code for this CDR3. The V call is TRBV6-5, the J call TRBJ2-7; 11 bases fit TRBD1. The CDR3 consists of 14 residues. Germline lookup yields CDR1 MNHEY and CDR2 SVGAGI. V dropped 5 bases and J dropped 2; count of bases not matched to a gene: 2. In DNA, the CDR3 is TGTGCCAGCAGTCCGGGACAGGGGGCCTACGAGCAGTACTTC. Its protein is CASSPGQGAYEQYF.

This CDR3 is CASAPGRGGSGNTIYF. CDR3 DNA sequence: TGCGCCAGCGCCCCGGGAAGGGGGGGGTCTGGAAACACCATATATTTT. The gene calls are TRBV5-1 and TRBJ1-3; maybe TRBD1 (6 bases). The ends were cut back, 7 bases at V and 1 base at J, with 18 bases in the middle. The V gene's germline CDR1 is SGHRS and CDR2 YFSETQ. The CDR3 spans 16 residues.